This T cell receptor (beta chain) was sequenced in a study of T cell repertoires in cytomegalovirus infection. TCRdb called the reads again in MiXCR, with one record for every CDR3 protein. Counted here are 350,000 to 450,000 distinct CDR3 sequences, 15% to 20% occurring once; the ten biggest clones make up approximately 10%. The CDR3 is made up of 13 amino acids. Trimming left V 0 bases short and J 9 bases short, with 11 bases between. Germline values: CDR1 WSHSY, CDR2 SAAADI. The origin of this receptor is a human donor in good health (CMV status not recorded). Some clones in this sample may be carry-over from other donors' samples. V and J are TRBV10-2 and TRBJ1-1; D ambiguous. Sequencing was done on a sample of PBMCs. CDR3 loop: CASSESPVTQAFF. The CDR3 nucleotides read TGCGCCAGCAGTGAGTCACCGGTAACTCAAGCTTTCTTT.